The 22 T cell receptor beta chains below were found in one sample sequenced in a study of long-term antiretroviral therapy in people with HIV. Assay version v3.0 of immunoSEQ was used, and it was run at survey level. Repertoires were generated with immunoSEQ multiplex PCR, while TCRdb's copy carries only in-frame clones and drops some. The sample contains around 19,000 clones, roughly 75% of which appear only once. This material consisted of unsorted PBMCs, taken 2.9 years after starting antiretroviral therapy. The source of these receptors is a woman aged 30 to 39 with HIV.

The chain uses TRBV6-5 and TRBJ1-5; TRBD1 might be the D (5 bases). V was clipped by 9 bases and J by 0 bases, with 9 bases between them. This CDR3 region has 13 residues. The germline CDR1 and CDR2 sequences are MNHEY and SVGAGI. The CDR3 DNA is TGTGCCAGTCAAAGGGGTAGCAATCAGCCCCAGCATTTT. The encoded protein is CASQRGSNQPQHF.

This chain connects TRBV9 to TRBJ2-5; no clear D gene. V lost 4 bases and J 3 bases, leaving 10 bases between the germline ends. The CDR3 consists of 13 residues. Germline lookup yields CDR1 SGDLS and CDR2 YYNGEE. Here the CDR3 reads CASSRNREETQYF. In DNA, the CDR3 is TGTGCCAGCAGCCGAAACAGAGAAGAGACCCAGTACTTC.

J is TRBJ1-1 and V is TRBV30; 8 nucleotides align to TRBD1. The CDR3 has 13 amino acids. V shed 4 bases and J 8 bases; nucleotides not matched to a gene: 9. Per the germline V gene, CDR1 is GTSNPN and CDR2 is SVGIG (reference sequence). The CDR3 coding sequence is TGTGCCTGGACCCCAGGGGGCGTAAGGGAAGCTTTCTTT. Translating gives CAWTPGGVREAFF. Full variable domain (rest looked up from reference TRBV30 and TRBJ1-1): SQTIHQWPATLVQPVGSPLSLECTVEGTSNPNLYWYRQAAGRGLQLLFYSVGIGQISSEVPQNLSASRPQDRQFILSSKKLLLSDSGFYLCAWTPGGVREAFFGQGTRLTVV.

CDR3 in amino acids: CASSPRSQKSSGANVLTF. CDR3 nucleotides: TGTGCCAGCAGCCCCCGGTCCCAAAAGAGCTCTGGGGCCAACGTCCTGACTTTC. The gene calls are TRBV7-3 and TRBJ2-6; no firm D call. The CDR3 loop spans 18 amino acids. Looked up from germline, CDR1 is SGHTA and CDR2 is FQGTGA. The germline V and J ends were trimmed by 5 bases and 0 bases, with 17 bases remaining between them.

This chain links TRBV18 with TRBJ1-5, with 9 positions matching TRBD1. CDR1 and CDR2 (germline): KGHSH, LQKENI. CDR3 size: 15 residues. With V trimmed by 2 bases and J by 6 bases, 5 bases remained unmatched. CDR3 DNA sequence: TGTGCCAGCTCACCAGTACAGGGGGCCACTCAGCCCCAGCATTTT. Protein product: CASSPVQGATQPQHF.

The chain recombines TRBV10-3 with TRBJ2-5; D unclear. The CDR3 is 15 residues long. V lost 2 bases, J lost 5 bases, and 15 bases lay in between. CDR1 is ENHRY, CDR2 SYGVKD, per germline. DNA of the CDR3: TGTGCCATCAGTGAGGGCATGACGGCCCAGGAGACCCAGTACTTC. Its protein product is CAISEGMTAQETQYF.

This chain uses TRBV5-6 with TRBJ1-2, with 10 bases aligning to TRBD1. J gave up 2 bases and V 6 bases, and 10 bases lay outside the gene matches. The CDR3 sequence is 16 residues long. The germline CDR1 and CDR2 sequences are SGHDT and YYEEEE. This chain's CDR3 is CASTPGGQGRNYGYTF. DNA of the CDR3: TGTGCCAGCACCCCGGGGGGACAGGGGAGAAACTATGGCTACACCTTC.

The chain links TRBV14 to TRBJ1-1; D not resolved. Germline CDR1 is SGHDN and CDR2 is FVKESK. The ends were cut back, 8 bases at V and 0 bases at J, with 7 bases in the middle. The CDR3 extends over 12 amino acids. CDR3 sequence reads: CASGVVNTEAFF. The CDR3, as DNA: TGTGCCAGCGGAGTGGTGAACACTGAAGCTTTCTTT. The full variable domain, completed using reference TRBV14 and TRBJ1-1, is EAGVTQFPSHSVIEKGQTVTLRCDPISGHDNLYWYRRVMGKEIKFLLHFVKESKQDESGMPNNRFLAERTGGTYSTLKVQPAELEDSGVYFCASGVVNTEAFFGQGTRLTVV.

The sample holds one count of this clone. The chain couples TRBV7-9 to TRBJ1-1, with D maybe TRBD1 (5 bases). The germline gives CDR1 SEHNR, CDR2 FQNEAQ (reference sequence). The CDR3 runs 14 residues. V gave up 2 bases and J gave up 2 bases, with 9 bases separating them. The CDR3 reads CASSLRDRNTEAFF. The CDR3 DNA reads TGTGCCAGCAGCTTACGAGACAGAAACACTGAAGCTTTCTTT.

V gene TRBV9 combines with J gene TRBJ2-2; D call uncertain. Trimming took 0 bases from V and 7 from J, leaving 7 bases between them. The length of the CDR3 is 13 residues. Looked up from germline, CDR1 is SGDLS and CDR2 is YYNGEE. CDR3 DNA: TGTGCCAGCAGCGTAGGAGGTCTCGGGGAGCTGTTTTTT. Translating gives CASSVGGLGELFF.

The chain is built from TRBV4-2 and TRBJ2-3, with 10 bases that match TRBD2. Germline V CDR1 and CDR2: LGHNA, YNFKEQ. The CDR3 spans 16 residues. J gave up 2 bases and V 1 base, and 3 bases lay outside the gene matches. CDR3 sequence reads: CASSQGSGGITDTQYF. CDR3 in DNA: TGTGCCAGCAGCCAAGGTAGCGGGGGGATCACAGATACGCAGTATTTT.

The V call is TRBV15, the J call TRBJ1-4; D not resolved. The CDR3 is made up of 12 amino acids. Germline values: CDR1 LNHNV, CDR2 YYDKDF (reference sequence). With 11 bases removed from V and 4 bases from J, the gap between germline ends came to 11 bases. CDR3 loop: CASRSSNEKLFF. CDR3 in DNA: TGTGCCTCACGCAGTAGTAATGAAAAACTGTTTTTT.

This clone occurred a few times. The J gene is TRBJ1-4, the V gene TRBV19; D possibly corresponds to TRBD1 (6 bases). The ends were cut back, 8 bases at V and 8 bases at J, with 9 bases in the middle. This CDR3 contains 11 residues. The V gene's germline CDR1 is LNHDA and CDR2 SQIVND (reference sequence). The CDR3 coding sequence is TGTGCCAGTGCCAGGGGCGAAAAACTGTTTTTT. Protein: CASARGEKLFF.

The chain joins TRBV6-1 to TRBJ1-2, with D hard to call. The CDR3 runs 13 residues. With 7 bases removed from V and 3 bases from J, the gap between germline ends came to 12 bases. CDR1 is MNHNS, CDR2 SASEGT, per germline. As DNA, the CDR3 is TGTGCCAGCAACCCCGAGAGGCACTATGGCTACACCTTC. Amino acids: CASNPERHYGYTF.

The V and J genes are TRBV6-5 and TRBJ2-7; TRBD1 is a possible D gene (6 bases). The germline gives CDR1 MNHEY, CDR2 SVGAGI. Trimming left V 5 bases short and J 6 bases short, with 14 bases between. The CDR3 spans 13 residues. The CDR3 DNA follows: TGTGCCAGCAGTACAGGGTTGTTGGGCGAGCAGTACGTC. It codes for CASSTGLLGEQYV.

The gene calls are TRBV5-1 and TRBJ2-1; D tentatively reads TRBD1 or TRBD2 (5 bases each). The CDR3 covers 14 residues. V was shortened by 0 bases and J by 8 bases, with 12 bases between the two germline ends. Germline V gives CDR1 SGHRS, CDR2 YFSETQ. This CDR3 is CASSLVRESHEQFF. As DNA, the CDR3 is TGCGCCAGCAGCTTGGTCAGGGAGTCCCATGAGCAGTTCTTC.

This clone is medium-sized. The chain has TRBV27 and TRBJ2-5; 9 bases align to TRBD1. Germline CDR1 MNHEY, CDR2 SMNVEV (reference sequence). The CDR3 has 14 residues. Losses at the gene ends were 5 bases for V and 5 bases for J; bases not matched to a gene: 6. As DNA, the CDR3 is TGTGCCAGCAGTGCCGGGACAGGGTACGAGACCCAGTACTTC. Amino acids: CASSAGTGYETQYF.

V gene TRBV19 combines with J gene TRBJ2-3; D is undetermined. Germline assignment: CDR1 LNHDA and CDR2 SQIVND (reference sequence). There are 16 residues in the CDR3. V shed 1 base and J shed 0 bases, with 11 bases lying between them. CDR3 in amino acids: CASSIGYAVSTDTQYF. DNA for the CDR3: TGTGCCAGTAGTATAGGGTACGCAGTTAGCACAGATACGCAGTATTTT. Together with reference TRBV19 and TRBJ2-3, the CDR3 gives the full variable domain: DGGITQSPKYLFRKEGQNVTLSCEQNLNHDAMYWYRQDPGQGLRLIYYSQIVNDFQKGDIAEGYSVSREKKESFPLTVTSAQKNPTAFYLCASSIGYAVSTDTQYFGPGTRLTVL.

The chain employs TRBV2 and TRBJ1-6, with D tentatively TRBD1 (6 bases). Germline lookup yields CDR1 SNHLY and CDR2 FYNNEI. The CDR3 runs 14 residues. V was cut by 5 bases and J by 13 bases, with 18 bases left in between. The CDR3 sequence: CASSTAGASGPLHF. In DNA, the CDR3 is TGTGCCAGCAGTACCGCAGGGGCGAGTGGGCCCCTCCACTTT. The whole variable domain, filled in from reference TRBV2 and TRBJ1-6, reads EPEVTQTPSHQVTQMGQEVILRCVPISNHLYFYWYRQILGQKVEFLVSFYNNEISEKSEIFDDQFSVERPDGSNFTLKIRSTKLEDSAMYFCASSTAGASGPLHFGNGTRLTVT.

The chain joins TRBV30 to TRBJ2-2, with no clear D. V lost 7 bases to trimming and J lost 2 bases, with 20 bases between them. CDR1 and CDR2 from the germline V gene are GTSNPN and SVGIG (reference sequence). CDR3 length: 16 amino acids. The CDR3 is CASTKYLSGNTGELFF. CDR3 nucleotide sequence: TGTGCCTCAACTAAATACTTATCGGGCAACACCGGGGAGCTGTTTTTT.

This chain uses TRBV10-3 with TRBJ1-5, with D uncertain. There are 14 residues in the CDR3. V lost 0 bases to trimming and J lost 4 bases, with 7 bases between them. Looked up from germline, CDR1 is ENHRY and CDR2 is SYGVKD. The CDR3 nucleotides read TGTGCCATCAGTGAGTCCGGCGGGAATCAGCCCCAGCATTTT. Its translation is CAISESGGNQPQHF.

This chain links TRBV6-5 with TRBJ1-4; D unresolved. The CDR3 contains 14 residues. Germline V gives CDR1 MNHEY, CDR2 SVGAGI. Trimming shortened V by 0 bases and J by 8 bases, and 10 bases separated the two germline ends. CDR3 coding DNA: TGTGCCAGCAGTTACTCGCAGAGAGGAGAAAAACTGTTTTTT. Protein sequence: CASSYSQRGEKLFF.